The entry below describes one T cell receptor (beta chain). This CDR3 region has 15 residues. Germline CDR1 is LGHDT and CDR2 is YNNKEL (reference sequence). V was clipped by 0 bases and J by 3 bases, with 9 bases between them. Seattle's enrolled individuals joined amid active infection and were then monitored longitudinally. TCRdb's copy holds only in-frame clones and misses some; the assay was immunoSEQ multiplex PCR. Of 270,000 or so clones in the sample, approximately 89% were seen once. The data stem from a study of blood T cell repertoires in COVID-19. At the level of the study: The United States, Italy and Spain were the sources of the acute and convalescent COVID-19 samples. The cDNA or gDNA used as material had been derived from T cells, B-cell-depleted T cells, or PBMCs.

V is TRBV3-1 (or the pseudogene TRBV3-2) and J is TRBJ1-3; D is perhaps TRBD1 (5 bases). The origin of this receptor is a woman between 25 and 40 years old with COVID-19, enrolled during active disease. Sequencing input: peripheral blood. Here the CDR3 reads CASSQDGGGGNTIYF. CDR3 bases: TGTGCCAGCAGCCAAGATGGGGGGGGTGGAAACACCATATATTTT.